These T cell receptor beta chains were read from a single sample in a study of OX40 agonist ivuxolimab in advanced cancers. Method: immunoSEQ multiplex PCR; TCRdb's copy keeps in-frame clones and lacks some. The table lists some 55,000 clones, about 80% of them singletons. The sequencing here drew on CD4+ or CD8+ T cells sorted from blood, taken in a trial of the OX40 agonist ivuxolimab. The receptors were sampled from an adult with an advanced solid tumor such as melanoma, head and neck, liver or kidney cancer. Each CDR3 is given with its conserved first and last residue. A D gene is named only where the DNA matches it firmly. Not every row has a clone size; where given, it reads once, few, many or a size class.

CDR3aa	CDR3nt	j_gene	abundance	d_gene	len	v_gene
CASSLGPATNEKLFF	TGCGCCAGCAGCTTGGGACCTGCAACTAATGAAAAACTGTTTTTT	TRBJ1-4	-	-	15	TRBV5-1
CASSLAQNGPQYF	TGTGCCAGCAGCTTGGCCCAGAACGGACCGCAGTACTTC	TRBJ2-7	-	-	13	TRBV5-4
CASSSVSQETQYF	TGTGCCAGCAGTAGCGTTAGCCAAGAGACCCAGTACTTC	TRBJ2-5	-	-	13	TRBV7-8
CASSFGGQANSPLHF	TGTGCCAGCAGTTTTGGGGGGCAAGCTAATTCACCCCTCCACTTT	TRBJ1-6	-	-	15	TRBV6-5
CASRKQGGTGNTIYF	TGTGCCAGCAGGAAACAGGGCGGGACTGGAAACACCATATATTTT	TRBJ1-3	-	-	15	TRBV28
CASSLQGLYGYTF	TGTGCCAGCAGCTTGCAGGGGCTCTATGGCTACACCTTC	TRBJ1-2	-	-	13	TRBV5-6
CASSLVPSRAFF	TGCGCCAGCAGCTTGGTCCCATCCAGGGCTTTCTTT	TRBJ1-1	-	-	12	TRBV5-1
CASSNDRGLKAFF	TGCGCCAGCAGCAATGACAGGGGGCTAAAAGCTTTCTTT	TRBJ1-1	once	TRBD1	13	TRBV5-1
CAISRTGPTGEQYF	TGTGCCATCAGCCGGACAGGGCCGACGGGAGAGCAGTACTTC	TRBJ2-7	-	TRBD1	14	TRBV10-3
CASSPPTGYGEQYF	TGTGCCAGCAGCCCGCCGACAGGGTATGGCGAGCAGTACTTC	TRBJ2-7	-	TRBD1	14	TRBV5-4
CASSQGRGVFYNEQFF	TGCGCCAGCAGCCAAGGTCGGGGGGTCTTCTACAATGAGCAGTTCTTC	TRBJ2-1	once	TRBD2	16	TRBV4-3
CASSPDRTRYNEQFF	TGTGCCAGCAGCCCCGACAGGACCCGATACAATGAGCAGTTCTTC	TRBJ2-1	-	-	15	TRBV7-2
CASTPGLLIGDYGYTF	TGTGCCAGCACCCCAGGCCTTTTAATTGGGGACTATGGCTACACCTTC	TRBJ1-2	-	-	16	TRBV25-1
CASSGPRGGGAETQYF	TGTGCCAGCAGTGGCCCAAGGGGAGGGGGGGCGGAGACCCAGTACTTC	TRBJ2-5	-	-	16	TRBV2
CASSEYFGGIRSDEQFF	TGTGCCAGCAGTGAGTATTTTGGCGGGATAAGGTCGGATGAGCAGTTCTTC	TRBJ2-1	-	-	17	TRBV25-1
CASNTAMGAPSNTGELFF	TGCGCCAGCAACACCGCCATGGGGGCCCCATCGAACACCGGGGAGCTGTTTTTT	TRBJ2-2	-	-	18	TRBV5-1
CASSLPVDTQYF	TGTGCCAGCAGTTTACCGGTGGATACGCAGTATTTT	TRBJ2-3	-	-	12	TRBV28
CASRTPGGDGNQPQHF	TGTGCCAGCAGAACCCCCGGGGGGGATGGCAATCAGCCCCAGCATTTT	TRBJ1-5	-	-	16	TRBV7-2
CASGSDSNYGYTF	TGTGCTAGTGGTTCCGACAGCAACTATGGCTACACCTTC	TRBJ1-2	once	-	13	TRBV12-5
CASTDRDEAFF	TGTGCCAGCACCGACCGGGATGAAGCTTTCTTT	TRBJ1-1	-	-	11	TRBV7-2
CASSERRAAERPQHF	TGCGCCAGCAGTGAGCGCAGGGCCGCGGAGAGGCCCCAGCATTTT	TRBJ1-5	-	-	15	TRBV10-2
CASSLSQRGRDGYTF	TGTGCCAGTAGTCTGTCCCAGAGGGGGCGTGACGGCTACACCTTC	TRBJ1-2	-	TRBD1	15	TRBV19
CASSRVGGTEAFF	TGCGCCAGCAGTCGAGTGGGGGGCACTGAAGCTTTCTTT	TRBJ1-1	few	-	13	TRBV5-1
CAWRARTGLNQPQHF	TGTGCCTGGAGGGCCCGGACAGGGCTTAATCAGCCCCAGCATTTT	TRBJ1-5	-	TRBD1	15	TRBV30
CASSETALYTDTQYF	TGTGCCAGCAGTGAAACAGCGTTGTACACAGATACGCAGTATTTT	TRBJ2-3	few	-	15	TRBV2
CASTPGRPGNTIYF	TGTGCCAGCACTCCCGGGAGGCCTGGAAACACCATATATTTT	TRBJ1-3	-	-	14	TRBV28
CASSLAGGLGVSDTQYF	TGTGCCAGCAGCTTAGCTGGGGGACTAGGAGTCTCAGATACGCAGTATTTT	TRBJ2-3	-	TRBD2	17	TRBV7-2
CASSQRTDTQYF	TGTGCCAGCAGCCAGCGCACAGATACGCAGTATTTT	TRBJ2-3	-	-	12	TRBV7-6
CASSIDRGSTEAFF	TGTGCCAGTAGTATCGACAGGGGTTCCACTGAAGCTTTCTTT	TRBJ1-1	few	TRBD1	14	TRBV19
CASSFSSGISSYEQYF	TGCGCCAGCAGCTTTTCTAGCGGGATTAGCTCCTACGAGCAGTACTTC	TRBJ2-7	-	TRBD2	16	TRBV5-1
CASSLRGGNSEETQYF	TGTGCCAGCAGTTTACGGGGAGGGAACTCCGAAGAGACCCAGTACTTC	TRBJ2-5	once	TRBD2	16	TRBV27
CASSLGFADTQYF	TGTGCCAGCAGCTTAGGGTTTGCAGATACGCAGTATTTT	TRBJ2-3	-	-	13	TRBV7-2
CAASTHKETQYF	TGTGCCGCCAGCACCCATAAAGAGACCCAGTACTTC	TRBJ2-5	-	-	12	TRBV5-4
CASSFGRVDGYTF	TGCGCCAGCAGCTTCGGAAGGGTTGATGGCTACACCTTC	TRBJ1-2	few	-	13	TRBV5-1
CASSKLITDTQYF	TGTGCCAGCAGCAAACTTATCACAGATACGCAGTATTTT	TRBJ2-3	few	-	13	TRBV5-4
CASSSPGKTEAFF	TGCGCCAGCAGCTCCCCCGGGAAGACTGAAGCTTTCTTT	TRBJ1-1	-	-	13	TRBV5-1
CASSLLAPRAIRRHTEAFF	TGTGCCAGCAGCTTACTTGCCCCCCGAGCCATTCGACGCCACACTGAAGCTTTCTTT	TRBJ1-1	-	-	19	TRBV11-2
CAASQSSGANVLTF	TGTGCCGCCTCCCAGAGCTCTGGGGCCAACGTCCTGACTTTC	TRBJ2-6	-	-	14	TRBV7-8
CASSFHRGRTYGYTF	TGTGCCAGCAGTTTCCACAGGGGGCGGACCTATGGCTACACCTTC	TRBJ1-2	-	TRBD1	15	TRBV27
CASSLGGRVSFEQYF	TGCGCCAGCAGCTTAGGTGGCAGGGTTTCCTTCGAGCAGTACTTC	TRBJ2-7	-	-	15	TRBV5-1
CSVERTGVRETQYF	TGCAGCGTTGAGAGGACAGGGGTTCGTGAGACCCAGTACTTC	TRBJ2-5	-	TRBD1	14	TRBV29-1
CSVSRDRGRIGGYTF	TGCAGCGTTTCCCGGGACAGGGGCCGCATTGGTGGCTACACCTTC	TRBJ1-2	-	TRBD1	15	TRBV29-1
CASSYSQGRETQYF	TGTGCCAGCAGTTATTCACAGGGGAGGGAGACCCAGTACTTC	TRBJ2-5	-	-	14	TRBV6-5
CASSQVYGTGGSGYGYTF	TGCGCCAGCAGCCAAGTGTACGGGACAGGGGGTTCCGGCTATGGCTACACCTTC	TRBJ1-2	-	TRBD1	18	TRBV4-1
CASSPRTEHTEAFF	TGTGCCAGTAGTCCCCGGACTGAACACACTGAAGCTTTCTTT	TRBJ1-1	-	-	14	TRBV19
CASSKVPQQLVFSGNTIYF	TGTGCCAGCAGCAAAGTTCCGCAGCAGCTAGTATTCTCTGGAAACACCATATATTTT	TRBJ1-3	-	-	19	TRBV21-1
CASSEGNYGYTF	TGTGCCAGCTCGGAGGGGAACTATGGCTACACCTTC	TRBJ1-2	-	-	12	TRBV7-2
CASSLTETQYF	TGTGCCAGCTCGTTGACAGAGACCCAGTACTTC	TRBJ2-5	-	-	11	TRBV18
CAWTRDRVSSGANVLTF	TGTGCCTGGACTCGGGACAGGGTCTCTTCTGGGGCCAACGTCCTGACTTTC	TRBJ2-6	once	TRBD1	17	TRBV30
CASSLQGNTIYF	TGTGCCAGCAGTCTCCAGGGAAACACCATATATTTT	TRBJ1-3	-	-	12	TRBV28
CSGQGQNTEAFF	TGCAGCGGTCAGGGTCAGAACACTGAAGCTTTCTTT	TRBJ1-1	-	-	12	TRBV29-1
CASRGQWTEAFF	TGTGCCAGCAGGGGACAGTGGACTGAAGCTTTCTTT	TRBJ1-1	-	TRBD1	12	TRBV27
CASSLERIGGRLYGYTF	TGTGCCAGCAGCTTGGAGCGGATCGGGGGGAGACTCTATGGCTACACCTTC	TRBJ1-2	-	-	17	TRBV5-5
CASSMEPPLRGALTDTQYF	TGTGCCAGTAGTATGGAACCCCCTTTGCGGGGGGCCCTCACAGATACGCAGTATTTT	TRBJ2-3	-	TRBD2	19	TRBV19